This TCR beta chain was observed in a study of blood T cell repertoires in COVID-19. About the study: The United States, Italy and Spain were the sources of the acute and convalescent COVID-19 samples. T cells, B-cell-depleted T cells, or PBMCs provided the cDNA or gDNA that served as material.

Per the original data handling: The authors estimated nucleated cell counts from reference gene primer amplification. The protocol was immunoSEQ multiplex PCR, while the TCRdb copy is restricted to in-frame clones and leaves out a portion. V and J calls and clone size are as listed in that table; D and trimming were resolved from the DNA. Of 200,000 or so clones in the sample, roughly 79% are singletons; the top ten hold roughly 17%. This clone was picked up a small number of times. The V end lost 0 bases, the J end lost 0 bases, and 9 bases lay between the germline ends. The germline CDR1 and CDR2 sequences are ENHRY and SYGVKD. The CDR3 covers 16 residues.

Sequencing was done on a sample of peripheral blood. This chain uses TRBV10-3 with TRBJ2-1, with unresolved D. This sequence was found in a man between 60 and 75 years old with active or convalescent COVID-19. This CDR3 reads CAISESKKSSYNEQFF. DNA for the CDR3: TGTGCCATCAGTGAGTCGAAGAAGAGCTCCTACAATGAGCAGTTCTTC.